This T cell receptor beta chain comes out of a study of OX40 agonist ivuxolimab in advanced cancers. This clone has a single count. Its antigen is not identified. Study-wide findings and caveats: There was clonal expansion of CD4+ and CD8+ blood T cells by week 6 at 0.1 to 3.0 mg/kg. Partial responders dosed at 0.1-3.0 mg/kg displayed clonal expansion ranking among the lowest.

The assay was immunoSEQ multiplex PCR, and TCRdb's table has in-frame clones only and misses some. Of approximately 15,000 clones listed, 75% to 90% are singletons. The receptor was derived from an adult with an advanced solid tumor such as melanoma, head and neck, liver or kidney cancer. The source material was CD4+ or CD8+ T cells sorted from blood, sampled in a trial of the OX40 agonist ivuxolimab.

The CDR3 is CASSQEGQGVGDTQYF. The CDR3, as DNA: TGTGCCAGCAGCCAGGAGGGACAGGGGGTGGGGGATACGCAGTATTTT. This chain joins TRBV4-2 and TRBJ2-3; TRBD1 agrees at 11 bases. Losses at the gene ends were 3 bases for V and 6 bases for J; bases not matched to a gene: 8. The CDR3 extends over 16 amino acids. Germline V gives CDR1 LGHNA, CDR2 YNFKEQ.